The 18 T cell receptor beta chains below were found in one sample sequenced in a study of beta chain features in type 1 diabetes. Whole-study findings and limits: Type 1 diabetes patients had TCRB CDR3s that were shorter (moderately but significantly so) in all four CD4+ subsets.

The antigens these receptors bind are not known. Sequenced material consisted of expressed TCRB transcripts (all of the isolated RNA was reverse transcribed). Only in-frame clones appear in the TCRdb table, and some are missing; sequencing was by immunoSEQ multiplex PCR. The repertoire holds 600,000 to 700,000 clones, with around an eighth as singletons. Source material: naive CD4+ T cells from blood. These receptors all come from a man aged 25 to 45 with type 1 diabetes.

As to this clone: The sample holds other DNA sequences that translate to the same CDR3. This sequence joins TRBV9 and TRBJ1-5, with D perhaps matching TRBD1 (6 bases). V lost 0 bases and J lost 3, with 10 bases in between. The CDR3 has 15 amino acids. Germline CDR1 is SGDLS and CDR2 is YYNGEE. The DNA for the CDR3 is TGTGCCAGCAGCGTAGGGGGGGGCTACAATCAGCCCCAGCATTTT. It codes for CASSVGGGYNQPQHF.

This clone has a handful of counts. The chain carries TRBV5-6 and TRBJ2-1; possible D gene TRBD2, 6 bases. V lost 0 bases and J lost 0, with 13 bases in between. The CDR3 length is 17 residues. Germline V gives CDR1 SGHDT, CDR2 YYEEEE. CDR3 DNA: TGTGCCAGCAGCTTGGCGGGCGGGGTCCTCTCCTACAATGAGCAGTTCTTC. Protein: CASSLAGGVLSYNEQFF.

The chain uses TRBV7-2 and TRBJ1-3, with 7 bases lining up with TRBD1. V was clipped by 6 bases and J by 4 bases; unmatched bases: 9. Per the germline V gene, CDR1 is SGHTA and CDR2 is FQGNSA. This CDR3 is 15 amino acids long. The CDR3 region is CASRSQGTEGNTIYF. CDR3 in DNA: TGTGCCAGCAGGTCACAGGGGACGGAAGGAAACACCATATATTTT. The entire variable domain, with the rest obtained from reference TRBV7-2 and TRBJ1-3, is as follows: GAGVSQSPSNKVTEKGKDVELRCDPISGHTALYWYRQSLGQGLEFLIYFQGNSAPDKSGLPSDRFSAERTGGSVSTLTIQRTQQEDSAVYLCASRSQGTEGNTIYFGEGSWLTVV.

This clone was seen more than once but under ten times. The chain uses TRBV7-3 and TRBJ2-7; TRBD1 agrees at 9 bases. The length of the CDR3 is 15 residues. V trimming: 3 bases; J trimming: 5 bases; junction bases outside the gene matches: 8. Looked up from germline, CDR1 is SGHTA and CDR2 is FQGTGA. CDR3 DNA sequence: TGTGCCAGCAGCTTGACAGGACAGGGGAACCACGAGCAGTACTTC. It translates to CASSLTGQGNHEQYF.

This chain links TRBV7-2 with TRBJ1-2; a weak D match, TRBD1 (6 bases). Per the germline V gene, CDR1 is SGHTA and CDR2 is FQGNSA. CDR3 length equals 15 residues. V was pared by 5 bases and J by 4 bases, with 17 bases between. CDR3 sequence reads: CASSPATGGGYGYTF. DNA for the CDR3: TGTGCCAGCAGCCCAGCGACAGGAGGGGGCTATGGCTACACCTTC.

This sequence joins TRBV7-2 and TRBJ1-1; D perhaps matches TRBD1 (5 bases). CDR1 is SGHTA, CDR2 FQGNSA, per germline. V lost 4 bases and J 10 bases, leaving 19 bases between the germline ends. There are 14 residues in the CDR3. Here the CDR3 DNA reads TGTGCCAGCAGCTCCGAGCAGTCCGGGACGACAGCTTTCTTT. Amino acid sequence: CASSSEQSGTTAFF. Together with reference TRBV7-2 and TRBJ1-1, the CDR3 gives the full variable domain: GAGVSQSPSNKVTEKGKDVELRCDPISGHTALYWYRQSLGQGLEFLIYFQGNSAPDKSGLPSDRFSAERTGGSVSTLTIQRTQQEDSAVYLCASSSEQSGTTAFFGQGTRLTVV.

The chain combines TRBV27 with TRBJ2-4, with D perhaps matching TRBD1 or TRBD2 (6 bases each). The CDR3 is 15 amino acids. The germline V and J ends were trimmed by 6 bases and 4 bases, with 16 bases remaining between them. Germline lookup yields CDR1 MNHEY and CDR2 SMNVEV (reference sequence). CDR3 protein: CASRTSQGGKNIQYF. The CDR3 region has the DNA TGTGCCAGCAGAACTTCACAGGGAGGTAAAAACATTCAGTACTTC.

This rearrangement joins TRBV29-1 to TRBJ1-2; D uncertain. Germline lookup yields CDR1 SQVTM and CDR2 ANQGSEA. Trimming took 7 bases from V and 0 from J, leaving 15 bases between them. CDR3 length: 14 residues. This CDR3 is CSATLTITNYGYTF. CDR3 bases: TGCAGCGCTACGTTGACGATCACTAACTATGGCTACACCTTC.

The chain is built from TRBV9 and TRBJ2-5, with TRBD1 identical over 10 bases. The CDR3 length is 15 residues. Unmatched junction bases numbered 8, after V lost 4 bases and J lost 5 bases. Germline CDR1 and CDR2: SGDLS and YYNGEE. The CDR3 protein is CASSPWDRGFETQYF. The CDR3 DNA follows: TGTGCCAGCAGCCCTTGGGACAGGGGATTCGAGACCCAGTACTTC.

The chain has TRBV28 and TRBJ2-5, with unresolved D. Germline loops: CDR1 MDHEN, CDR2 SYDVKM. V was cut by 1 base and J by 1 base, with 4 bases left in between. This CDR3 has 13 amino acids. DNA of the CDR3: TGTGCCAGCAGTTTATTCACCCAAGAGACCCAGTACTTC. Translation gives CASSLFTQETQYF.

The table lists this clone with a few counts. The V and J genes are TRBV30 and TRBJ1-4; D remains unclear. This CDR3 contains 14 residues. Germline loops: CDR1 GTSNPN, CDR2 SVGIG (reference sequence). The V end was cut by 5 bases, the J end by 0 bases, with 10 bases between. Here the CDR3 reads CAWSDRTTNEKLFF. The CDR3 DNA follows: TGTGCCTGGTCGGATAGGACAACTAATGAAAAACTGTTTTTT.

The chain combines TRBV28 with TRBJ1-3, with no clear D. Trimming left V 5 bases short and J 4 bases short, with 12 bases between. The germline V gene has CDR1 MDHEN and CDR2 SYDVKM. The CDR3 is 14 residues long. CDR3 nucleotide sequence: TGTGCCAGCAGTCCCCTTGCTGGAGGAAACACCATATATTTT. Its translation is CASSPLAGGNTIYF. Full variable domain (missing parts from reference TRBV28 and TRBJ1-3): DVKVTQSSRYLVKRTGEKVFLECVQDMDHENMFWYRQDPGLGLRLIYFSYDVKMKEKGDIPEGYSVSREKKERFSLILESASTNQTSMYLCASSPLAGGNTIYFGEGSWLTVV.

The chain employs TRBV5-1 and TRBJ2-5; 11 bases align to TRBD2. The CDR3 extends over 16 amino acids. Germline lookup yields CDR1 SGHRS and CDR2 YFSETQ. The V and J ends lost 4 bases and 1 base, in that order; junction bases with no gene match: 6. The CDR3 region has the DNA TGCGCCAGCAGCCTCGGGACTAGCGGTAGCCAAGAGACCCAGTACTTC. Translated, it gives CASSLGTSGSQETQYF.

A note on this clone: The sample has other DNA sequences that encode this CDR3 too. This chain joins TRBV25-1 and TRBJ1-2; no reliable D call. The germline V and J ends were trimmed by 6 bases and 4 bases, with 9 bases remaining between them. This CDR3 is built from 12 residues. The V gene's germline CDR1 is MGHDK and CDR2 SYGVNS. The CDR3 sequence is CASSGQVYGYTF. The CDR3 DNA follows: TGTGCCAGCAGCGGGCAGGTCTATGGCTACACCTTC.

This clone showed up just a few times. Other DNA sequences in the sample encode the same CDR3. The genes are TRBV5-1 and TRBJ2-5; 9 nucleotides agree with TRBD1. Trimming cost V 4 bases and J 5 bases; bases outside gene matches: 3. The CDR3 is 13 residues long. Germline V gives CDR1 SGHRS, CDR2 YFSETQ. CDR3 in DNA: TGCGCCAGCAGCCAGGGACAGGGTGAGACCCAGTACTTC. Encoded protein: CASSQGQGETQYF.

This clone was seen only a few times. The CDR3 DNA follows: TGTGCCAGCAGCCTAGCGGGAGCTAATCAGCCCCAGCATTTT. Translation gives CASSLAGANQPQHF. V gene TRBV11-2 combines with J gene TRBJ1-5; D not certain. The CDR3 spans 14 residues. Per germline, CDR1 SGHAT and CDR2 FQNNGV. V was shortened by 5 bases and J by 4 bases, with 12 bases between the two germline ends.

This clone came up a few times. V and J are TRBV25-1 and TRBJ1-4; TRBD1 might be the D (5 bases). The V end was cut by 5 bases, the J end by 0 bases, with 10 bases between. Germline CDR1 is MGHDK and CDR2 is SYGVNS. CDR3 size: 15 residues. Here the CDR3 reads CASSLDTPTNEKLFF. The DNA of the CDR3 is TGTGCCAGCAGTTTGGACACGCCAACTAATGAAAAACTGTTTTTT.

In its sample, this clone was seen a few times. CDR3 in amino acids: CAWSLQGKGEQFF. CDR3 sequence (DNA): TGTGCCTGGAGTTTACAGGGTAAGGGTGAGCAGTTCTTC. The chain combines TRBV30 with TRBJ2-1; tentatively, D is TRBD1 (6 bases). The V and J ends lost 2 bases and 9 bases respectively, with 14 bases between them. The CDR3 contains 13 residues. CDR1 is GTSNPN, CDR2 SVGIG, per germline (reference sequence).